This T cell receptor beta chain is from a study of vaccination and CD4 T cells after COVID-19. V gave up 3 bases and J gave up 3 bases, with 13 bases separating them. The CDR3 loop spans 15 amino acids. Germline V lookup: CDR1 SSHAT, CDR2 FNYEAQ (reference sequence). The study sequenced cultured CD4+ T cell DNA using the Oncomine TCR Beta short-read assay. MiXCR, applied by TCRdb to the PCR reads, yields one record per CDR3 protein. The table lists about 16,000 distinct CDR3 sequences, approximately 63% of them singletons. Remarks on this clonotype: The antigen is unknown.

The treatment: roughly 11-day PBMC culture with coronavirus spike peptide pools or control peptides (ViraFEST assay). Sequencing was performed on CD4+ T cells from blood, cultured in vitro. The sequence was obtained from a human donor who had recovered from COVID-19. V and J are TRBV7-7 and TRBJ2-3; D is ambiguous. The CDR3 loop reads CASSLGLAGTDTQYF. The CDR3 DNA follows: TGTGCCAGCAGCTTGGGTCTCGCCGGGACAGATACGCAGTATTTT.